These 32 T cell receptor beta chains originate from one sample sequenced in a study of post-analysis software for immune sequencing data. No antigen has been identified for these receptors. Study-wide points: Compared with controls, patients had more of about five TRBV segments, including TRBV5-6, TRBV5-1 and TRBV20-1.

Researchers reported that TCR beta cDNA libraries carried unique molecular identifiers. Using its own MiXCR run on the PCR reads, TCRdb lists one record per CDR3 protein. The table includes around 710,000 distinct CDR3 sequences, 46% detected once. The sequencing sample was made of blood. The receptors here all came from a girl between 5 and 17 years old with multiple sclerosis.

V and J are TRBV7-2 and TRBJ2-7; 10 bases align to TRBD2. Germline CDR1 reads SGHTA; CDR2 reads FQGNSA. The CDR3 is 17 amino acids. The junction had 12 bases not matched to a gene; V was cut back by 6 bases and J by 1 base. Written as DNA, the CDR3 is TGTGCCAGCAGTCTCCTAGCGGGAGAGAAAGGGTCCTACGAGCAGTACTTC. As protein: CASSLLAGEKGSYEQYF.

In its sample, this clonotype was seen a few times. V is TRBV7-3 and J is TRBJ1-2; TRBD1 aligns across 10 bases. The trim removed 5 bases at V and 8 bases at J, leaving 8 bases unmatched. This CDR3 is 14 amino acids long. CDR1 and CDR2 from the germline V gene are SGHTA and FQGTGA. CDR3 nucleotide sequence: TGTGCCAGCAGCAATAGGGACAGGGGAGGCGGCTACACCTTC. Translation: CASSNRDRGGGYTF.

The chain links TRBV5-1 to TRBJ2-5, with D perhaps TRBD1 or TRBD2 (5 bases each). The better agreement between TRBJ2-7 and the DNA end casts doubt on the J call. The V gene's germline CDR1 is SGHRS and CDR2 YFSETQ. CDR3 length: 16 residues. The CDR3: CASSLGSGGRTAEQYF. In nucleotides, the CDR3 is TGCGCCAGCAGCTTGGGTTCTGGGGGACGCACTGCCGAGCAGTACTTC.

There are a few counts of this clonotype. The CDR3 sequence: CASSPRDKPSYEQYF. In DNA, the CDR3 is TGCGCCAGCAGCCCCCGGGACAAACCTTCCTACGAGCAGTACTTC. This chain uses TRBV5-1 with TRBJ2-7, with TRBD1 as a possible D gene (6 bases). The V gene lost 4 bases and the J gene lost 1 base, with 15 bases spanning the gap. The CDR3 length is 15 residues. CDR1 and CDR2 from the germline V gene are SGHRS and YFSETQ.

The chain employs TRBV7-2 and TRBJ2-3; D unresolved. Germline V CDR1 and CDR2: SGHTA, FQGNSA. The CDR3 is 14 residues long. V was pared by 1 base and J by 0 bases, with 5 bases between. CDR3 coding DNA: TGTGCCAGCAGCTTAGAATATAGCACAGATACGCAGTATTTT. Translated, it gives CASSLEYSTDTQYF.

This sequence joins TRBV3-1 and TRBJ2-7; TRBD2 agrees at 9 bases. CDR1 is LGHDT, CDR2 YNNKEL, per germline (reference sequence). V dropped 1 base and J dropped 4; count of bases not matched to a gene: 5. The CDR3 contains 15 residues. The CDR3 loop is CASSQVGGRAYEQYF. The CDR3 DNA reads TGTGCCAGCAGCCAAGTTGGCGGGAGGGCTTACGAGCAGTACTTC.

This clonotype was seen a handful of times. The chain combines TRBV4-1 with TRBJ2-7, with TRBD2 matching over 7 bases. Germline V gene sequence: CDR1 MGHRA, CDR2 YSYEKL. V lost 0 bases and J lost 3; bases outside the gene matches: 5. There are 15 residues in the CDR3. In DNA, the CDR3 is TGCGCCAGCAGCCAAGAGGCGGGAGTAGGCTACGAGCAGTACTTC. Residues: CASSQEAGVGYEQYF.

The chain uses TRBV14 and TRBJ2-7; the D is unclear. Per germline, CDR1 SGHDN and CDR2 FVKESK. V was clipped by 0 bases and J by 1 base, with 10 bases between them. This CDR3 has 15 residues. The CDR3 region has the DNA TGTGCCAGCAGCCAAGATGCGGCTGGGTCCTACGAGCAGTACTTC. Its protein is CASSQDAAGSYEQYF.

V gene TRBV27 combines with J gene TRBJ2-1, with 11 bases fitting TRBD2. The junction had 4 bases not matched to a gene; V was cut back by 6 bases and J by 9 bases. The CDR3 consists of 13 residues. Germline V lookup: CDR1 MNHEY, CDR2 SMNVEV (reference sequence). The CDR3, as DNA: TGTGCCAGCAGGACTAGCGGGATGGGTGAGCAGTTCTTC. It specifies CASRTSGMGEQFF.

The chain joins TRBV15 to TRBJ2-7, with D maybe TRBD1 (5 bases). Germline V gene data show CDR1 as LNHNV and CDR2 as YYDKDF (reference sequence). This CDR3 spans 14 amino acids. Trimming stripped 0 bases from V and 5 bases from J, with 11 bases between. CDR3 sequence reads: CATSRDQGGDEQYF. For the CDR3, the DNA is TGTGCCACCAGCAGAGATCAGGGTGGCGACGAGCAGTACTTC.

The genes are TRBV20-1 and TRBJ1-4; D call uncertain. V lost 0 bases and J lost 8, with 13 bases in between. The germline V gene encodes CDR1 DFQATT and CDR2 SNEGSKA (reference sequence). The CDR3 is made up of 14 amino acids. The CDR3 sequence is CSARDQGSGEKLFF. CDR3 sequence (DNA): TGCAGTGCTAGAGATCAAGGGTCTGGGGAAAAACTGTTTTTT.

The rearrangement joins TRBV7-8 to TRBJ2-1, with 10 bases identical to TRBD2. The CDR3 totals 21 residues. Germline V gene data show CDR1 as SGHVS and CDR2 as FQNEAQ. Trimming at V came to 2 bases and at J to 5 bases, leaving 21 bases not matched to a gene. CDR3 DNA sequence: TGTGCCAGCAGCTTATCTCCCCCCGGACATAAACTAGCGGGACCTAACAATGAGCAGTTCTTC. Translating it yields CASSLSPPGHKLAGPNNEQFF.

This rearrangement joins TRBV7-9 to TRBJ1-6, with 9 bases that match TRBD1. V trimming: 5 bases; J trimming: 7 bases; junction bases outside the gene matches: 12. Germline CDR1 SEHNR, CDR2 FQNEAQ (reference sequence). The length of the CDR3 is 17 residues. CDR3 protein: CASSTRSGQGRNSPLHF. As DNA, the CDR3 is TGTGCCAGCAGCACCCGATCAGGACAGGGGCGAAATTCACCCCTCCACTTT.

The chain combines TRBV3-1 with TRBJ2-5; the match to TRBD1 covers 7 bases. Per the germline V gene, CDR1 is LGHDT and CDR2 is YNNKEL (reference sequence). The junction had 8 bases not matched to a gene; V was cut back by 6 bases and J by 1 base. The CDR3 is 15 amino acids. In nucleotides, the CDR3 is TGTGCCAGCAGTCAGAGCCGGGACAGCCAAGAGACCCAGTACTTC. Its translation is CASSQSRDSQETQYF.

This clonotype was observed a few times. The V call is TRBV29-1, the J call TRBJ2-1; no reliable D call. This CDR3 has 12 residues. CDR1 SQVTM and CDR2 ANQGSEA come from the germline V gene. The V end was cut by 1 base, the J end by 6 bases, with 7 bases between. The CDR3 nucleotides read TGCAGCGTTGAAGTGGATGTCAATGAGCAGTTCTTC. Translated: CSVEVDVNEQFF.

V and J are TRBV27 and TRBJ2-3; D may be TRBD1 or TRBD2 (7 bases each). The CDR3 runs 19 residues. The V end lost 8 bases, the J end lost 0 bases, and 27 bases lay between the germline ends. CDR1 and CDR2 (germline): MNHEY, SMNVEV (reference sequence). The CDR3 DNA sequence: TGTGCCAGCCTCGGGACAGACGCTCTAGCGGCCCGAAGCACAGATACGCAGTATTTT. It encodes CASLGTDALAARSTDTQYF.

CDR3 amino acids: CASSLSGMRNQPQHF. The CDR3, as DNA: TGTGCCAGCAGTTTATCGGGAATGCGCAATCAGCCCCAGCATTTT. The V gene is TRBV12-3 or TRBV12-4, the J gene TRBJ1-5; D uncertain. V dropped 2 bases and J dropped 2 bases, with 10 bases sitting between them. The CDR3 is 15 residues long.

In its sample, this clonotype was seen once. V is TRBV7-6 and J is TRBJ2-2; D not resolved. This CDR3 spans 16 amino acids. CDR1 and CDR2 from the germline V gene are SGHVS and FNYEAQ. V shed 5 bases and J shed 1 base, with 14 bases lying between them. The CDR3 is CASSPRLGLNTGELFF. The CDR3 nucleotides read TGTGCCAGCAGCCCCCGGCTAGGGTTGAACACCGGGGAGCTGTTTTTT.

V usage is TRBV29-1 and J usage is TRBJ2-6; D ambiguous. The germline V gene has CDR1 SQVTM and CDR2 ANQGSEA. Trimming pared 0 bases from V and 0 bases from J, leaving 6 bases between. The CDR3 extends over 15 amino acids. The chain's CDR3 is CSVEDWSSGANVLTF. CDR3 nucleotide sequence: TGCAGCGTTGAAGATTGGAGCTCTGGGGCCAACGTCCTGACTTTC.

The rearrangement links TRBV10-1 to TRBJ1-2, with 8 positions matching TRBD1. The CDR3 is 12 amino acids. Germline CDR1 reads WNHNN; CDR2 reads SYGVQD (reference sequence). V gave up 8 bases and J gave up 4 bases; unmatched junction bases: 3. The chain's CDR3 is CASLGTGYGYTF. DNA for the CDR3: TGCGCCAGCTTAGGGACAGGCTATGGCTACACCTTC.

This clonotype was recorded only once. The rearrangement uses TRBV27 and TRBJ1-2; a weak D match, TRBD1 (6 bases). The germline V gene has CDR1 MNHEY and CDR2 SMNVEV (reference sequence). Trimming removed 6 bases at V and 3 bases at J, with 14 bases between. The CDR3 is 14 residues long. The CDR3 spells CASSRRDMDYGYTF. CDR3 DNA: TGTGCCAGCAGCCGCCGGGACATGGACTATGGCTACACCTTC.

This chain joins TRBV29-1 and TRBJ2-3, with D unresolved. The CDR3 contains 15 residues. Germline V gene data show CDR1 as SQVTM and CDR2 as ANQGSEA. V was trimmed by 1 base and J by 0 bases, leaving 11 bases between them. CDR3 bases: TGCAGCGTTGAAGGGAAGCGAACTAGCACAGATACGCAGTATTTT. Its translation is CSVEGKRTSTDTQYF.

The gene calls are TRBV30 and TRBJ1-1, with D uncertain. The CDR3 contains 13 residues. Trimming shortened V by 2 bases and J by 7 bases, and 14 bases separated the two germline ends. Looked up from germline, CDR1 is GTSNPN and CDR2 is SVGIG (reference sequence). The CDR3 loop reads CAWSYDDYIEAFF. For the CDR3, the DNA is TGTGCCTGGAGTTACGACGACTACATTGAAGCTTTCTTT.

This rearrangement joins TRBV20-1 to TRBJ1-5; 7 bases align to TRBD1. V was pared by 3 bases and J by 0 bases, with 8 bases of the junction left unmatched. CDR3 size: 16 residues. Per germline, CDR1 DFQATT and CDR2 SNEGSKA (reference sequence). The DNA for the CDR3 is TGCAGTGCTAGTCCATTACAGGGGAATAGCAATCAGCCCCAGCATTTT. Encoded protein: CSASPLQGNSNQPQHF.

V usage is TRBV5-6 and J usage is TRBJ1-5; the match to TRBD1 covers 9 bases. The CDR3 loop spans 16 amino acids. V gave up 2 bases and J gave up 3 bases; unmatched junction bases: 6. Germline values: CDR1 SGHDT, CDR2 YYEEEE. CDR3 protein: CASSFRQGGPNQPQHF. For the CDR3, the DNA is TGTGCCAGCAGCTTTCGACAGGGGGGGCCCAATCAGCCCCAGCATTTT.

V is TRBV29-1 and J is TRBJ2-7; tentative D call: TRBD2 (6 bases). The CDR3 is made up of 11 amino acids. Germline V CDR1 and CDR2: SQVTM, ANQGSEA. V dropped 6 bases and J dropped 6 bases, with 12 bases sitting between them. In DNA form, the CDR3 reads TGCAGCGTCCGGGGACTCGCCGAGCAGTACTTC. Encoded protein: CSVRGLAEQYF.

The chain carries TRBV27 and TRBJ2-5; possible D gene TRBD1, 5 bases. The CDR3 runs 14 residues. Germline CDR1 MNHEY, CDR2 SMNVEV (reference sequence). V was shortened by 2 bases and J by 5 bases, with 12 bases between the two germline ends. As DNA, the CDR3 is TGTGCCAGCAGTTTAACGACAGATGGGGAGACCCAGTACTTC. Encoded protein: CASSLTTDGETQYF.

The rearrangement joins TRBV29-1 to TRBJ1-2; D unresolved. This CDR3 contains 13 residues. The V gene lost 1 base and the J gene lost 2 bases, with 8 bases spanning the gap. The germline gives CDR1 SQVTM, CDR2 ANQGSEA. In DNA form, the CDR3 reads TGCAGCGTTGAAGGGCCGGAGAACTATGGCTACACCTTC. Translating it yields CSVEGPENYGYTF. The variable domain in full, with the rest retrieved from reference TRBV29-1 and TRBJ1-2, is SAVISQKPSRDICQRGTSLTIQCQVDSQVTMMFWYRQQPGQSLTLIATANQGSEATYESGFVIDKFPISRPNLTFSTLTVSNMSPEDSSIYLCSVEGPENYGYTFGSGTRLTVV.

This clonotype was seen a few times. The chain employs TRBV20-1 and TRBJ2-1, with TRBD2 identical over 7 bases. CDR1 is DFQATT, CDR2 SNEGSKA, per germline (reference sequence). The trim removed 3 bases at V and 4 bases at J, leaving 9 bases unmatched. The CDR3 consists of 15 residues. For the CDR3, the DNA is TGCAGTGCTAGCGAAGAACTAGCGCCTTACAATGAGCAGTTCTTC. Amino acid sequence: CSASEELAPYNEQFF.

This clonotype was detected only a few times. The V call is TRBV29-1, the J call TRBJ2-7; no clear D gene. The germline V and J ends were trimmed by 7 bases and 3 bases, with 10 bases remaining between them. Germline V gene data show CDR1 as SQVTM and CDR2 as ANQGSEA. The CDR3 spans 11 residues. CDR3 nucleotides: TGCAGCGCCGTAGATGGCTACGAGCAGTACTTC. Translating gives CSAVDGYEQYF.

This clonotype has more than one count but fewer than ten. Relative to the germline gene, one junction end is altered; a read error may explain this. The chain is built from TRBV5-1 and TRBJ2-1; a possible D gene is TRBD1 (5 bases). The germline CDR1 and CDR2 sequences are SGHRS and YFSETQ. The CDR3 covers 16 residues. The CDR3 is CASSLAVGQGYNEQFF. CDR3 nucleotides: TGTGCCAGCAGCTTAGCAGTTGGGCAGGGCTACAATGAGCAGTTCTTC.

This clonotype was detected ten times or more. The CDR3 DNA reads as TGCAGCGTGGGGCGCTACGGAGAGACCCAGTACTTC. Amino acids: CSVGRYGETQYF. This rearrangement joins TRBV29-1 to TRBJ2-5; a weak D match, TRBD1 (5 bases). The CDR3 runs to 12 residues. V was cut by 6 bases and J by 4 bases, with 12 bases left in between. From germline, CDR1 is SQVTM and CDR2 ANQGSEA.